The rows below give T cell receptor beta chains drawn from one sample of a study of blood T cell repertoires in COVID-19. TCRdb's table, derived via immunoSEQ multiplex PCR, lists solely in-frame clones and lacks some. Among 140,000 or so clones listed, more than 75% were seen once. The sample comprised peripheral blood. The origin of the receptors is a human donor with acute or convalescent COVID-19. The donor label of this sample is uncertain. Both conserved end residues are part of each CDR3. The order of the fields is V gene, D gene, clone size, J gene, CDR3 protein, CDR3 DNA. D genes are given only for firm matches. Part of the rows lack a size; the others show once, few, many or a class for expanded clones.

>TRBV27|NA|NA|TRBJ1-1
CASSPLEAATEAFF
TGTGCCAGCAGTCCCCTAGAAGCTGCCACTGAAGCTTTCTTT
>TRBV7-6|TRBD1|NA|TRBJ2-7
CASSLVGGGQGFEQYF
TGTGCCAGCAGCTTAGTAGGCGGGGGACAGGGCTTCGAGCAGTACTTC
>TRBV25-1|TRBD2|NA|TRBJ2-3
CASSEIAGGPAQYF
TGTGCCAGCAGTGAAATAGCGGGAGGGCCCGCGCAGTATTTT
>TRBV7-9|NA|NA|TRBJ1-1
CASSLFGQNTEAFF
TGTGCCAGCAGCTTATTTGGGCAGAACACTGAAGCTTTCTTT
>TRBV3-1/TRBV3-2|NA|NA|TRBJ2-5
CASRQGLETQYF
TGTGCCAGCAGACAAGGACTAGAGACCCAGTACTTC
>TRBV5-1|TRBD1|NA|TRBJ1-6
CASSYGRDRLYSPLHF
TGCGCCAGCAGCTACGGAAGGGACAGATTATACTCACCCCTCCACTTT
>TRBV24-1|TRBD1|few|TRBJ1-5
CATSDGRGLNQPQHF
TGTGCCACCAGTGATGGCAGGGGGCTCAATCAGCCCCAGCATTTT
>TRBV11-1|TRBD1|once|TRBJ2-3
CASSRQGPDTQYF
TGTGCCAGCAGCCGACAGGGCCCAGATACGCAGTATTTT
>TRBV2|NA|NA|TRBJ2-1
CASSGQGGNEQFF
TGTGCCAGCAGCGGACAGGGAGGGAATGAGCAGTTCTTC
>TRBV11-3|NA|few|TRBJ1-1
CASSHGEGTEAFF
TGTGCCAGCAGCCACGGGGAGGGCACTGAAGCTTTCTTT
>TRBV5-1|TRBD1|NA|TRBJ2-7
CASSPEGQGSEQYF
TGCGCCAGCAGCCCCGAGGGACAGGGGTCCGAGCAGTACTTC
>TRBV4-2|TRBD1|NA|TRBJ1-2
CASSPLTGETSYGYTF
TGTGCCAGCAGCCCCTTGACAGGGGAGACATCCTATGGCTACACCTTC
>TRBV7-3|NA|NA|TRBJ2-2
CASTFSRGNTGELFF
TGTGCCAGCACGTTCAGTCGGGGGAACACCGGGGAGCTGTTTTTT
>TRBV9|TRBD1|NA|TRBJ1-5
CASSGGQGFGQPQHF
TGTGCCAGCAGCGGGGGACAGGGGTTCGGTCAGCCCCAGCATTTT
>TRBV5-4|NA|NA|TRBJ2-1
CASSLGGPNSYNEQFF
TGTGCCAGCAGCTTAGGAGGGCCTAACTCCTACAATGAGCAGTTCTTC